Given below is one TCR beta chain in context. The same CDR3 arises from other DNA sequences in this sample as well. The record originates from a study of blood T cell repertoires in COVID-19. Study background: Samples taken during acute and convalescent COVID-19 were collected in the United States, Italy and Spain. In each case, the material was cDNA or gDNA derived from T cells, B-cell-depleted T cells, or PBMCs.

The CDR3 has 13 residues. Germline loops: CDR1 SQVTM, CDR2 ANQGSEA. Deletions cut 3 bases from V and 3 bases from J, with 8 bases between. Per the original data handling: Reference gene primer amplification gave nucleated cell count estimates. Data came from immunoSEQ multiplex PCR; TCRdb stores just in-frame clones and leaves some out. D and trimming come from the DNA, and the V and J calls and clone size come from that table. The sample shows some 120,000 clones, around 87% of them seen only once. Sequenced sample: peripheral blood. The sequence came from a woman aged 55-70 years with acute or convalescent COVID-19. This chain uses TRBV29-1 with TRBJ2-2, with D perhaps TRBD1 (5 bases). The DNA for the CDR3 is TGCAGCGTTGATCAGGGTTACACCGGGGAGCTGTTTTTT. Protein sequence: CSVDQGYTGELFF.